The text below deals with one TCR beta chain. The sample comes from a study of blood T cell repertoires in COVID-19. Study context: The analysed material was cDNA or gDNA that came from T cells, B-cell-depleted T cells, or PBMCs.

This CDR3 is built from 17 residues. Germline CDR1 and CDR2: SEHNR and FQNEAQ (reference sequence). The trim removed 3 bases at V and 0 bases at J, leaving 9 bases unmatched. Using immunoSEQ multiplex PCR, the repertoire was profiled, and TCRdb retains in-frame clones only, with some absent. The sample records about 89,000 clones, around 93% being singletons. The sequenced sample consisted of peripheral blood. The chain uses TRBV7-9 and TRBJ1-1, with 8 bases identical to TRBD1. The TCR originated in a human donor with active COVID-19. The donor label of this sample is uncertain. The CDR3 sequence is CASSFLQGETVNTEAFF. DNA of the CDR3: TGTGCCAGCAGCTTTCTACAGGGGGAGACGGTGAACACTGAAGCTTTCTTT.